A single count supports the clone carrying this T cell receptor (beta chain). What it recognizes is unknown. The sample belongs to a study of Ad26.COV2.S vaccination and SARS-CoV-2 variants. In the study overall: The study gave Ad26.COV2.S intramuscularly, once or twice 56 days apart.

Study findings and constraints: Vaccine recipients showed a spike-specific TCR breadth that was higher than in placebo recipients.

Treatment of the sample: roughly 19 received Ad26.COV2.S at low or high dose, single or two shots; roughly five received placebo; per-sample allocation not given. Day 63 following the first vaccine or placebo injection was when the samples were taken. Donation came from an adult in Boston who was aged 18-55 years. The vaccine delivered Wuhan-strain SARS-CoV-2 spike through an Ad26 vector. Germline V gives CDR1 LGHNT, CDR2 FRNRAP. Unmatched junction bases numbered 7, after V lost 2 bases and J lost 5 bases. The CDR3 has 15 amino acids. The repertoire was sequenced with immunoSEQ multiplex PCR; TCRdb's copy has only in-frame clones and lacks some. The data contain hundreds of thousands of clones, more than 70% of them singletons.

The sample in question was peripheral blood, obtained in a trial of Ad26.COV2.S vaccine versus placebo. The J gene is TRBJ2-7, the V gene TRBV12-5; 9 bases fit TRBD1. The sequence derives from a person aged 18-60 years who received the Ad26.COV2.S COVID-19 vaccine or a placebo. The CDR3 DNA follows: TGTGCTAGTGGTTTGCCCGGACAGGGGAAGCACGAGCAGTACTTC. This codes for CASGLPGQGKHEQYF.